The present T cell receptor (beta chain) was sequenced within a study of metastatic and nonmetastatic thyroid tumors. TCRdb reprocessed the PCR reads via MiXCR. This sample has some 20,000 clones; under 25% occur once, and the top ten carry approximately 17%. Inclusive of both ends, the CDR3 amounts to 8 amino acids. The germline gives CDR1 WNHNN, CDR2 SYGVQD (reference sequence). In its sample, this clone was seen a few times. The CDR3 carries no conserved terminal phenylalanine or tryptophan, so it likely arises from a read error. The DNA is omitted, as the CDR3 cannot be located on it reliably, and the CDR3 follows TCRdb's listing. Every patient was untreated before thyroid surgery.

Sequenced input: tumor tissue. This chain uses TRBV10-1 with TRBJ1-1. The receptor's source is a female donor with papillary thyroid cancer or a benign thyroid nodule (not recorded which). Some clones in this sample may be carry-over from other donors' samples. The CDR3 here is CASSEWDI.